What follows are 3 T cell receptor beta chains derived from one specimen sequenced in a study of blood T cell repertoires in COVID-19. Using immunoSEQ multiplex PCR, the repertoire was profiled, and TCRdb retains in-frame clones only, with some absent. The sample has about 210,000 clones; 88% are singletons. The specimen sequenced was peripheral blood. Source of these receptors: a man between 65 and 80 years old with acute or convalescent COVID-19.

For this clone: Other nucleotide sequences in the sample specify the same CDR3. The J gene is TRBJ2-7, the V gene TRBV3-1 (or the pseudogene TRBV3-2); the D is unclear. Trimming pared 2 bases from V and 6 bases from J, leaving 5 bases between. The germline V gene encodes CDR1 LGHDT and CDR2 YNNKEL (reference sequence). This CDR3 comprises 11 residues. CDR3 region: CASSQTGEQYF. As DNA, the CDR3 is TGTGCCAGCAGCCAAACGGGCGAGCAGTACTTC.

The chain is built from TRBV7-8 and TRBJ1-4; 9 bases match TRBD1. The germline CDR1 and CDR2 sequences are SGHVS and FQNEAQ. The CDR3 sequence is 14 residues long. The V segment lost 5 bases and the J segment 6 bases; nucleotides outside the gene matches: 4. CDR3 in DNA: TGTGCCAGCAGCGAAGGGACAGGGTATGAAAAACTGTTTTTT. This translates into CASSEGTGYEKLFF.

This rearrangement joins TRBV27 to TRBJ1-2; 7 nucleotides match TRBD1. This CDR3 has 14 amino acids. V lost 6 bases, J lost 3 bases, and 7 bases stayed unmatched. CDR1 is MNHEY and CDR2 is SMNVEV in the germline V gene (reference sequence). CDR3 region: CASRPDRRYYGYTF. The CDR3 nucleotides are TGTGCCAGCAGGCCGGACAGGCGATACTATGGCTACACCTTC.